This T cell receptor beta chain came from a study of shared clonotypes between healthy human individuals. Positively selected for CCR7, the CD45RO-negative cells used as naive CD8 cells excluded terminally differentiated effector memory CD45RA+ cells. Study-wide results and caveats: A few donors showed sharing of about 5.5% of naive CD4 clonotypes. Clonotypes which were not shared had lower generation probabilities than clonotypes that all four donors shared.

As to this clone: The antigen remains unidentified.

Per the authors' pipeline: Filtering differed, since immunoSEQ gave only junction sequences and no quality scores. Only in-frame clones appear in the TCRdb table, and some are missing; sequencing was by immunoSEQ multiplex PCR. V, J and clone size are taken as reported in that table, and D and trimming were inferred from the DNA itself. The sample consists of 1.5 million to 2.5 million clones, approximately 94% of them appearing once. The sample comprised naive CD8+ T cells sorted from blood. This TCR came from a man between 18 and 35 years old in good health.

CDR3 in amino acids: CASSPPGREKLFF. The CDR3 DNA is TGTGCCAGCAGTCCCCCTGGGCGTGAAAAACTGTTTTTT. The rearrangement uses TRBV28 and TRBJ1-4; D call uncertain. V lost 5 bases to trimming and J lost 7 bases, with 11 bases between them. There are 13 residues in the CDR3. The germline CDR1 and CDR2 sequences are MDHEN and SYDVKM.